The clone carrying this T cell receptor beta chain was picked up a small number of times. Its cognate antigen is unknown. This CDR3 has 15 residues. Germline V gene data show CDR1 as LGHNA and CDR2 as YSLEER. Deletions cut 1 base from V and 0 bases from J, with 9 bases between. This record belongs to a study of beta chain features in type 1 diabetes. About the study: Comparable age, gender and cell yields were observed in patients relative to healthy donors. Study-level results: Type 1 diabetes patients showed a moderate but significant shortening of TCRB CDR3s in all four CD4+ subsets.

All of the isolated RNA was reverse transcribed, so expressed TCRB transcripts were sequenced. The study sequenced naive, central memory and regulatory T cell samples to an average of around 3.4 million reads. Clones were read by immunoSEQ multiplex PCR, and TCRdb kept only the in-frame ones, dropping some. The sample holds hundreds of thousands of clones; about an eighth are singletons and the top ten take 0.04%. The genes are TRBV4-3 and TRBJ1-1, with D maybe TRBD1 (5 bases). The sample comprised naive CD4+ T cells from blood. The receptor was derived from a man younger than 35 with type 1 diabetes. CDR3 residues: CASSQAGLMNTEAFF. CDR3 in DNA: TGCGCCAGCAGCCAAGCAGGGTTAATGAACACTGAAGCTTTCTTT.